This TCR beta chain was captured in a study of blood T cell repertoires in COVID-19. About the research overall: The origin of the acute and convalescent COVID-19 samples was the United States, Italy and Spain.

Germline CDR1 is SGHTA and CDR2 is FQGNSA. This CDR3 is built from 16 residues. Losses at the gene ends were 6 bases for V and 2 bases for J; bases not matched to a gene: 9. The repertoire was sequenced with immunoSEQ multiplex PCR; TCRdb's copy has only in-frame clones and lacks some. Here the sample spans under 200,000 clones, roughly 84% being singletons. The TCR comes from a human donor with acute or convalescent COVID-19. The donor label of this sample is uncertain. The V call is TRBV7-2, the J call TRBJ2-7; the match to TRBD2 covers 11 bases. The sequencing input was peripheral blood. CDR3 coding DNA: TGTGCCAGCAGTTCGTCTAGCGGGAGGTCACCCTACGAGCAGTACTTC. Residues: CASSSSSGRSPYEQYF.